These 2 T cell receptor beta chains originate from one sample sequenced in a study of blood T cell repertoires in COVID-19. TCRdb's copy holds only in-frame clones and misses some; the assay was immunoSEQ multiplex PCR. This table holds 150,000 or so clones, 75% to 80% found once. The sequenced sample was peripheral blood. All receptors come from a woman aged 50 to 65 with active or convalescent COVID-19.

This chain uses TRBV19 with TRBJ1-5, with 10 positions matching TRBD1. Germline-derived CDR1 and CDR2 are LNHDA and SQIVND (reference sequence). The CDR3 totals 14 residues. V gave up 6 bases and J gave up 4 bases; unmatched junction bases: 3. The DNA for the CDR3 is TGTGCCAGTAGACTGGGACAGGGGAATCAGCCCCAGCATTTT. Its protein is CASRLGQGNQPQHF.

The chain joins TRBV6-1 to TRBJ1-2, with TRBD1 as a possible D gene (6 bases). This CDR3 comprises 14 residues. The V end lost 0 bases, the J end lost 3 bases, and 8 bases lay between the germline ends. Germline V CDR1 and CDR2: MNHNS, SASEGT. The CDR3 here is CASSEAQGYYGYTF. The CDR3 DNA is TGTGCCAGCAGTGAAGCCCAGGGGTACTATGGCTACACCTTC.